These 29 T cell receptor beta chains were sequenced from one sample in a study of T cell repertoires in cytomegalovirus infection. Their cognate antigens are unknown. TCRdb called the reads again in MiXCR, with one record for every CDR3 protein. Of about 920,000 distinct CDR3 sequences in the sample, roughly a third were seen once. The sample consisted of cultured CD8+ T cells from PBMCs, taken from culture after CMV antigen stimulation. These receptors were collected from a human donor in good health (CMV status not recorded). Some clones in this sample may be carry-over from other donors' samples.

On this clonotype: Being one base from a much bigger clone, this may be a read error. The V and J genes are TRBV7-8 and TRBJ2-3; the D call may be TRBD1 or TRBD2 (5 bases each). The CDR3 runs 16 residues. The V end was cut by 6 bases, the J end by 2 bases, with 18 bases between. Germline V gives CDR1 SGHVS, CDR2 FQNEAQ. CDR3 residues: CASRLRLGPPTDTQYF. Written as DNA, the CDR3 is TGTGCCAGCAGATTACGACTGGGACCTCCCACAGATACGCAGTATTTT.

This clonotype was counted only a few times. This chain joins TRBV7-3 and TRBJ2-3; D gene unclear. Germline CDR1 reads SGHTA; CDR2 reads FQGTGA. CDR3 size: 14 residues. The V gene lost 5 bases and the J gene lost 5 bases, with 14 bases spanning the gap. The CDR3 bases are TGTGCCAGCAGCCATGGCTCCTCGGGAGATACGCAGTATTTT. Protein product: CASSHGSSGDTQYF.

The CDR3 DNA reads as TGTGCCAGCAGTGAAGAATGGGGGGACGAGCAGTACGTC. Its protein product is CASSEEWGDEQYV. The J gene is TRBJ2-7, the V gene TRBV6-1; TRBD2 might be the D (6 bases). The CDR3 sequence is 13 residues long. V was trimmed by 1 base and J by 5 bases, leaving 9 bases between them. The germline V gene encodes CDR1 MNHNS and CDR2 SASEGT.

V usage is TRBV4-1 and J usage is TRBJ2-4, with D maybe TRBD1 (6 bases). This CDR3 is 21 amino acids long. V was trimmed by 6 bases and J by 1 base, leaving 31 bases between them. Germline assignment: CDR1 MGHRA and CDR2 YSYEKL. DNA of the CDR3: TGCGCCAGCAGACGTTTCGACAGGTTTTTTTCAAAAACATTCGCCAAAAACATTCAGTACTTC. As protein: CASRRFDRFFSKTFAKNIQYF.

The rearrangement uses TRBV7-2 and TRBJ2-1; D gene ambiguous. There are 14 residues in the CDR3. Germline V lookup: CDR1 SGHTA, CDR2 FQGNSA. V lost 4 bases and J 7 bases, leaving 14 bases between the germline ends. The CDR3 reads CASSYPTGYNEQFF. The CDR3 coding sequence is TGTGCCAGCAGCTATCCCACGGGCTATAATGAGCAGTTCTTC.

The CDR3 region is CASSSNRQETQYF. The CDR3 coding sequence is TGTGCCAGCAGTTCGAACAGACAAGAGACCCAGTACTTC. This sequence joins TRBV6-2 or TRBV6-3 and TRBJ2-5; D is unresolved. Germline lookup yields CDR1 MNHEY and CDR2 SVGEGT. There are 13 residues in the CDR3. V was cut by 4 bases and J by 2 bases, with 8 bases left in between.

In its sample, this clonotype was seen a few times. The rearrangement uses TRBV7-9 and TRBJ2-1, with TRBD1 as a possible D gene (5 bases). With 5 bases removed from V and 8 bases from J, the gap between germline ends came to 10 bases. The germline V gene has CDR1 SEHNR and CDR2 FQNEAQ (reference sequence). The CDR3 has 12 residues. The CDR3 region is CASSLDSDEQFF. The CDR3, as DNA: TGTGCCAGCAGCCTCGACAGTGATGAGCAGTTCTTC. Variable domain in full (rest from reference TRBV7-9 and TRBJ2-1): DTGVSQNPRHKITKRGQNVTFRCDPISEHNRLYWYRQTLGQGPEFLTYFQNEAQLEKSRLLSDRFSAERPKGSFSTLEIQRTEQGDSAMYLCASSLDSDEQFFGPGTRLTVL.

The rearrangement joins TRBV27 to TRBJ1-1, with D perhaps TRBD1 (5 bases). This CDR3 spans 13 amino acids. The ends were cut back, 4 bases at V and 8 bases at J, with 14 bases in the middle. Per germline, CDR1 MNHEY and CDR2 SMNVEV (reference sequence). The CDR3 here is CASSWVGGTEAFF. As DNA, the CDR3 is TGTGCCAGCAGTTGGGTGGGGGGAACAGAAGCTTTCTTT.

The chain is built from TRBV7-4 and TRBJ1-1; D unresolved. Germline values: CDR1 SGHVT, CDR2 SQSDAQ. V dropped 5 bases and J dropped 1 base, with 23 bases sitting between them. The CDR3 has 18 residues. The CDR3 DNA reads as TGTGCCAGCAGCCCAGAGACATGCTACCAACACGGGAACACTGAAGCTTTCTTT. This gives the protein CASSPETCYQHGNTEAFF.

Only a few counts were recorded for this clonotype. The V gene is TRBV6-1, the J gene TRBJ1-5; the match to TRBD1 covers 9 bases. Trimming took 3 bases from V and 6 from J; bases not matched to a gene: 6. The CDR3 has 15 amino acids. Germline values: CDR1 MNHNS, CDR2 SASEGT. CDR3 residues: CASSDFGTGFQPQHF. In nucleotides, the CDR3 is TGTGCCAGCAGTGATTTCGGGACAGGGTTTCAGCCCCAGCATTTT.

This clonotype was seen a few times. The V gene is TRBV15, the J gene TRBJ2-3; D ambiguous. The CDR3 extends over 13 amino acids. Trimming pared 3 bases from V and 2 bases from J, leaving 6 bases between. Germline V gene sequence: CDR1 LNHNV, CDR2 YYDKDF (reference sequence). The CDR3 reads CATSRTLTDTQYF. In nucleotides, the CDR3 is TGTGCCACCAGCAGGACCCTCACAGATACGCAGTATTTT.

Many counts were recorded for this clonotype. This chain connects TRBV7-2 to TRBJ2-1; D gene ambiguous. The V end was cut by 5 bases, the J end by 4 bases, with 12 bases between. The CDR3 loop spans 14 amino acids. CDR1 is SGHTA and CDR2 is FQGNSA in the germline V gene. CDR3 protein: CASSLDRLYNEQFF. The CDR3 DNA sequence: TGTGCCAGCAGCCTCGATCGACTGTACAATGAGCAGTTCTTC.

This clonotype was found a few times. The chain combines TRBV12-3 or TRBV12-4 with TRBJ1-3; 7 nucleotides align to TRBD1. V lost 4 bases to trimming and J lost 4 bases; unmatched junction nucleotides: 4. The CDR3 sequence is 14 residues long. The CDR3 region is CASSSDRDGNTIYF. CDR3 nucleotide sequence: TGTGCCAGCAGTTCCGACAGGGACGGAAACACCATATATTTT.

This clonotype was found a few times. The V gene is TRBV27, the J gene TRBJ2-1; 7 bases are a match to TRBD1. V shed 5 bases and J 7 bases; nucleotides not matched to a gene: 5. Germline-derived CDR1 and CDR2 are MNHEY and SMNVEV (reference sequence). The CDR3 loop spans 13 amino acids. CDR3 in DNA: TGTGCCAGCAGTACGACAGGGTTGAATGAGCAGTTCTTC. Translation: CASSTTGLNEQFF.

This clonotype was seen more than once but under ten times. The gene calls are TRBV5-8 and TRBJ2-5, with TRBD2 as a possible D gene (5 bases). The CDR3 loop spans 15 amino acids. CDR1 and CDR2 (germline): SGHTS, YDEGEE. V was trimmed by 0 bases and J by 0 bases, leaving 9 bases between them. CDR3 sequence: CASSLAGRHQETQYF. The DNA for the CDR3 is TGTGCCAGCAGCTTGGCGGGGAGACACCAAGAGACCCAGTACTTC.

This clonotype was observed many times. This rearrangement joins TRBV19 to TRBJ1-1; D unresolved. The CDR3 length is 11 residues. The germline CDR1 and CDR2 sequences are LNHDA and SQIVND (reference sequence). Trimming took off 9 bases at V and 6 bases at J, with 11 bases between the two ends. In DNA form, the CDR3 reads TGTGCCAGCAGCGTAGGCCCTGAAGCTTTCTTT. Protein sequence: CASSVGPEAFF.

The V call is TRBV11-3, the J call TRBJ2-3; 9 positions agree with TRBD1. Looked up from germline, CDR1 is SGHNT and CDR2 is YENEEA. This CDR3 spans 16 amino acids. V lost 4 bases to trimming and J lost 1 base; unmatched junction nucleotides: 6. The CDR3 coding sequence is TGTGCCAGCAGCTACAGGGGGCCTCCGGGCACAGATACGCAGTATTTT. Translating it yields CASSYRGPPGTDTQYF. Full variable domain (rest looked up from reference TRBV11-3 and TRBJ2-3): EAGVVQSPRYKIIEKKQPVAFWCNPISGHNTLYWYLQNLGQGPELLIRYENEEAVDDSQLPKDRFSAERLKGVDSTLKIQPAELGDSAVYLCASSYRGPPGTDTQYFGPGTRLTVL.

This clonotype has a handful of counts. The chain links TRBV28 to TRBJ2-3; 8 bases are shared with TRBD2. CDR1 and CDR2 from the germline V gene are MDHEN and SYDVKM. The ends lost 5 bases at V and 7 bases at J; junction bases unmatched: 11. CDR3 length equals 15 residues. The CDR3 loop is CASSPPPGGMYTQYF. In DNA form, the CDR3 reads TGTGCCAGCAGTCCCCCACCGGGGGGGATGTATACGCAGTATTTT. Variable domain in full (rest from reference TRBV28 and TRBJ2-3): DVKVTQSSRYLVKRTGEKVFLECVQDMDHENMFWYRQDPGLGLRLIYFSYDVKMKEKGDIPEGYSVSREKKERFSLILESASTNQTSMYLCASSPPPGGMYTQYFGPGTRLTVL.

The chain links TRBV12-3 or TRBV12-4 to TRBJ2-1; 9 bases line up with TRBD1. Trimming cost V 8 bases and J 4 bases; bases outside gene matches: 12. CDR3 length equals 16 residues. This chain's CDR3 is CASSDPGQGIYNEQFF. CDR3 nucleotide sequence: TGTGCCAGCTCCGATCCGGGACAGGGTATTTACAATGAGCAGTTCTTC.

V gene TRBV5-5 combines with J gene TRBJ1-2; 9 bases fit TRBD1. With 0 bases clipped from V and 8 bases from J, the junction kept 11 bases outside the gene matches. The germline gives CDR1 SGHKS, CDR2 YYEKEE (reference sequence). The CDR3 spans 16 residues. The CDR3: CASSLEGGTGTPGYTF. In nucleotides, the CDR3 is TGTGCCAGCAGCTTGGAGGGTGGGACAGGGACTCCCGGCTACACCTTC.

The chain combines TRBV5-1 with TRBJ1-2; 10 nucleotides match TRBD1. In germline, CDR1 is SGHRS, CDR2 YFSETQ. The CDR3 length is 18 residues. Trimming cost V 0 bases and J 2 bases; bases outside gene matches: 10. The CDR3 loop reads CASSLDGTGEEGNYGYTF. The CDR3, as DNA: TGCGCCAGCAGCTTGGACGGGACAGGGGAGGAGGGGAACTATGGCTACACCTTC.

The CDR3 loop is CSARDYAPRLAGAPPVDTQYF. DNA for the CDR3: TGCAGTGCTAGAGATTATGCCCCACGACTAGCGGGGGCGCCTCCCGTGGATACGCAGTATTTT. This chain joins TRBV20-1 and TRBJ2-3, with TRBD2 identical over 12 bases. The V and J ends lost 0 bases and 6 bases, in that order; junction bases with no gene match: 22. Germline assignment: CDR1 DFQATT and CDR2 SNEGSKA (reference sequence). This CDR3 spans 21 amino acids.

This clonotype was observed many times. V gene TRBV7-9 combines with J gene TRBJ1-1, with a tentative D call TRBD1 (5 bases). Per the germline V gene, CDR1 is SEHNR and CDR2 is FQNEAQ (reference sequence). V gave up 5 bases and J gave up 0 bases, with 16 bases separating them. The CDR3 runs 16 residues. For the CDR3, the DNA is TGTGCCAGCAGCCCGAAGGGTGGGACGGTGAACACTGAAGCTTTCTTT. It is translated as CASSPKGGTVNTEAFF.

This chain uses TRBV7-4 with TRBJ2-1; maybe TRBD1 (7 bases). Germline CDR1 reads SGHVT; CDR2 reads SQSDAQ. V was cut by 5 bases and J by 9 bases, with 23 bases left in between. CDR3 length equals 16 residues. CDR3 amino acids: CASSGLGARGDIEQFF. CDR3 sequence (DNA): TGTGCCAGCAGCGGACTTGGGGCCAGGGGGGATATTGAGCAGTTCTTC.

This clonotype has only one observation. This chain uses TRBV5-6 with TRBJ2-7; possibly TRBD1 for D (6 bases). Trimming removed 6 bases at V and 2 bases at J, with 21 bases between. Germline V gene lookup returns CDR1 SGHDT and CDR2 YYEEEE. The CDR3 runs 16 residues. This CDR3 reads CASTSTGTKITYEQYF. CDR3 bases: TGTGCCAGCACCTCGACAGGAACAAAAATTACCTACGAGCAGTACTTC. Based on the CDR3 plus reference TRBV5-6 and TRBJ2-7, the full variable domain is DAGVTQSPTHLIKTRGQQVTLRCSPKSGHDTVSWYQQALGQGPQFIFQYYEEEERQRGNFPDRFSGHQFPNYSSELNVNALLLGDSALYLCASTSTGTKITYEQYFGPGTRLTVT.

This clonotype turned up a few times. The chain uses TRBV6-5 and TRBJ2-1, with 14 bases matching TRBD2. The CDR3 loop spans 18 amino acids. The J segment lost 2 bases and the V segment lost 6 bases, leaving 9 bases of the junction unmatched. From germline, CDR1 is MNHEY and CDR2 SVGAGI. This CDR3 is CASSPGLAGGLTYNEQFF. CDR3 bases: TGTGCCAGCAGCCCCGGACTAGCGGGGGGATTAACCTACAATGAGCAGTTCTTC.

This chain uses TRBV9 with TRBJ2-1; D remains ambiguous. The CDR3 spans 14 residues. V gave up 3 bases and J gave up 5 bases, with 12 bases separating them. CDR1 and CDR2 (germline): SGDLS, YYNGEE. The chain's CDR3 is CASSELIGDNEQFF. CDR3 coding DNA: TGTGCCAGCAGCGAGCTCATCGGAGACAATGAGCAGTTCTTC.

This sequence joins TRBV12-5 and TRBJ1-1; D is unresolved. The CDR3 totals 11 residues. Trimming shortened V by 2 bases and J by 4 bases, and 2 bases separated the two germline ends. Per the germline V gene, CDR1 is LGHNT and CDR2 is FRNRAP. The CDR3 bases are TGTGCTAGTGGTTTGATCACTGAAGCTTTCTTT. Protein: CASGLITEAFF.

V is TRBV27 and J is TRBJ2-7; D could derive from TRBD1 or TRBD2 (5 bases each). The germline V gene encodes CDR1 MNHEY and CDR2 SMNVEV (reference sequence). V dropped 5 bases and J dropped 5 bases, with 19 bases sitting between them. This CDR3 spans 15 amino acids. Written as DNA, the CDR3 is TGTGCCAGCAGTCCGGGACCCCCCCGCCGTAACGAGCAGTACGTC. Protein product: CASSPGPPRRNEQYV.